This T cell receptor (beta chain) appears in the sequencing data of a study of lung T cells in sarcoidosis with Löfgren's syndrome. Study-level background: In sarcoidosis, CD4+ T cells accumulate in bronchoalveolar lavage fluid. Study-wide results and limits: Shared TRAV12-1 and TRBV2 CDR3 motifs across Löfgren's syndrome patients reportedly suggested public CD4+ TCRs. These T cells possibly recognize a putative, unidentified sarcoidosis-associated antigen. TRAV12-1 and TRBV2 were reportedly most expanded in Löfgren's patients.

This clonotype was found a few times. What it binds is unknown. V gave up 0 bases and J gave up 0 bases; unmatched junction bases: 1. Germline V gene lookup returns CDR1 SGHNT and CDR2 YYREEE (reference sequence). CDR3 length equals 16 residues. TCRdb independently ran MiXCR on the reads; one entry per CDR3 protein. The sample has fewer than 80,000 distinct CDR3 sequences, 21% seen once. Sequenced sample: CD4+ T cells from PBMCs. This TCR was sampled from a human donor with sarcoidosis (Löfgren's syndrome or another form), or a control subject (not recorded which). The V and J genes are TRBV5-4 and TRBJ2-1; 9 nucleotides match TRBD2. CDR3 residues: CASSLAAGGSYNEQFF. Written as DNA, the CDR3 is TGTGCCAGCAGCTTGGCAGCGGGAGGCTCCTACAATGAGCAGTTCTTC.